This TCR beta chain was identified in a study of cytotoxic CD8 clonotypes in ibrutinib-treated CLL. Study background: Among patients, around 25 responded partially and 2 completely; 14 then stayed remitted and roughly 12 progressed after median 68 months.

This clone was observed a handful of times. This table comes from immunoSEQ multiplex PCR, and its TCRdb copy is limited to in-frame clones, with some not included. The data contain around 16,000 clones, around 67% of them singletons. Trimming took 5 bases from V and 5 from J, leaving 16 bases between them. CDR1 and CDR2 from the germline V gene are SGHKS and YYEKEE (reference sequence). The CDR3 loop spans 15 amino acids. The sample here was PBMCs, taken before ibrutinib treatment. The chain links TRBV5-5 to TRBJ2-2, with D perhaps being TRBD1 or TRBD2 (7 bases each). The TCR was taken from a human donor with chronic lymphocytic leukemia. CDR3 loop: CASRRQGGGTGELFF. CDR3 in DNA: TGTGCCAGCAGGAGACAGGGAGGGGGAACCGGGGAGCTGTTTTTT.